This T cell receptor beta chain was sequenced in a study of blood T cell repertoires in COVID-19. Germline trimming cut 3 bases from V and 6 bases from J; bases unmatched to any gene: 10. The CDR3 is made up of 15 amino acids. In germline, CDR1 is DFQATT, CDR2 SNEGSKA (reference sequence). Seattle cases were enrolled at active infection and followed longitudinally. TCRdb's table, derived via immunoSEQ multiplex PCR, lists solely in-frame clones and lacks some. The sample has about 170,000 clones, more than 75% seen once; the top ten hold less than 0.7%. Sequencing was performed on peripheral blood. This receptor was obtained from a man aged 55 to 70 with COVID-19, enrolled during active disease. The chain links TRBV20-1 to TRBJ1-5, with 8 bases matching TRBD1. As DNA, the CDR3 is TGCAGTGCTAGTCAGGGGGCAGGGGGCGGTCAGCCCCAGCATTTT. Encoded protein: CSASQGAGGGQPQHF.